This T cell receptor (beta chain) was profiled in a study of OX40 agonist ivuxolimab in advanced cancers. This CDR3 spans 14 amino acids. The repertoire was sequenced with immunoSEQ multiplex PCR; TCRdb's copy has only in-frame clones and lacks some. The sample carries about 93,000 clones, about 90% recorded once. This receptor was obtained from an adult with an advanced solid tumor such as melanoma, head and neck, liver or kidney cancer. V and J are TRBV12-2 and TRBJ1-2; TRBD1, as called in the table, went unchecked against the DNA. TRBV12-2 is a documented pseudogene. The sample consisted of CD4+ or CD8+ T cells sorted from blood, taken in a trial of the OX40 agonist ivuxolimab. DNA of the CDR3: TGTGCAAGTCGCTTAGGGGATGGCAGGGTGTGCTACACCTTC. Translation gives CASRLGDGRVCYTF.